The clone carrying this T cell receptor (beta chain) was detected a few times. Its specificity is unknown. CDR1 and CDR2 (germline): SGHRS, YFSETQ. CDR3 length equals 16 residues. Germline trimming cut 4 bases from V and 5 bases from J; bases unmatched to any gene: 13. TCRdb re-analysed the PCR reads in MiXCR, keeping a single row per CDR3 protein. The sample lists some 580,000 distinct CDR3 sequences, 25% occurring once. This specimen comes from a study of molecular identifiers for immune sequencing clone quantification. Study background: In replicates, RNA taken from roughly 20,000 or 100,000 naive CD8 cells was divided five ways, and four portions underwent sequencing.

General observations from the study: Single-cell amounts of spiked Jurkat TCR RNA were reportedly detectable among over 900,000 naive cells.

The TCR sequence derives from a human donor in good health. Some libraries in this study had Jurkat cell RNA spiked in. Sequencing used naive CD8+ T cells from blood, with Jurkat cell RNA spiked in. Subset reported: FACS-sorted CD8+CD4-CCR7+CD45RA+ naive T cells. The rearrangement links TRBV5-1 to TRBJ2-5, with TRBD2 matching 8 bases. The CDR3 sequence is CASSADQRGTHETQYF. The DNA of the CDR3 is TGCGCCAGCAGCGCGGACCAGCGGGGGACCCATGAGACCCAGTACTTC.